These T cell receptor beta chains were read from a single sample in a study of immune evolution from preneoplasia to lung adenocarcinoma. Only in-frame clones appear in the TCRdb table, and some are missing; sequencing was by immunoSEQ multiplex PCR. Among about 10,000 clones listed, more than 75% were seen once. Sequenced: FFPE minimally invasive lung adenocarcinoma tissue. The receptor set was obtained from a person aged 70 to 85 with lung adenocarcinoma. Each CDR3 is given with its conserved first and last residue. Fields, in order: V gene, clone size, D gene, J gene, CDR3 DNA, CDR3 protein. A D gene is named only where the DNA matches it firmly. Rows give clone size only sometimes, using once, few, many, or a class for an expanded clone.

v_call: TRBV28; clone_size: .; d_call: TRBD1; j_call: TRBJ2-7; cdr3_nt: TGTGCCAGCAGTTCACCAGGGGGCGCCTCCTACGAGCAGTACTTC; cdr3_aa: CASSSPGGASYEQYF
v_call: TRBV7-2; clone_size: .; d_call: .; j_call: TRBJ1-3; cdr3_nt: TGTGCCAGCAGCCCCGACGGAGGCTCTGGAAACATCATATATTTT; cdr3_aa: CASSPDGGSGNIIYF
v_call: TRBV2; clone_size: .; d_call: .; j_call: TRBJ2-2; cdr3_nt: TGTGCCAGCGGTGACTCTCTAGCCCCCGGGGAGCTGTTTTTT; cdr3_aa: CASGDSLAPGELFF
v_call: TRBV9; clone_size: .; d_call: .; j_call: TRBJ1-2; cdr3_nt: TGTGCCAGCAGCGTAGGAGGGTCCTATGGCTACACCTTC; cdr3_aa: CASSVGGSYGYTF
v_call: TRBV7-2; clone_size: .; d_call: .; j_call: TRBJ2-6; cdr3_nt: TGTGCCAGCAGCCCTCAGGGCTCTGGGGCCAACGTCCTGACTTTC; cdr3_aa: CASSPQGSGANVLTF
v_call: TRBV7-2; clone_size: .; d_call: .; j_call: TRBJ2-1; cdr3_nt: TGTGCCAGCAGCCCCCCGGGGAATGAGCAGTTCTTC; cdr3_aa: CASSPPGNEQFF
v_call: TRBV15; clone_size: few; d_call: .; j_call: TRBJ2-7; cdr3_nt: TGTGCCACCAGTAACGGGCCCTACGAGCAGTACTTC; cdr3_aa: CATSNGPYEQYF
v_call: TRBV28; clone_size: few; d_call: .; j_call: TRBJ1-5; cdr3_nt: TGTGCCAGCAGTCCGAGGTTCTCGGGCAATCAGCCCCAGCATTTT; cdr3_aa: CASSPRFSGNQPQHF
v_call: TRBV4-1; clone_size: .; d_call: .; j_call: TRBJ1-1; cdr3_nt: TGCGCCAGCAGCTCCTCGCCAGGGATCGAAGGGTCTGAAGCTTTCTTT; cdr3_aa: CASSSSPGIEGSEAFF
v_call: TRBV7-9; clone_size: few; d_call: TRBD1; j_call: TRBJ1-2; cdr3_nt: TGTGCCAGCAGCTTAGAGGGGGCGCAGGGCTACACCTTC; cdr3_aa: CASSLEGAQGYTF
v_call: TRBV11-3; clone_size: .; d_call: TRBD1; j_call: TRBJ2-6; cdr3_nt: TGTGCCAGCAGCTTTCGGGGGACAGGCAGCTCTGGGGCCAACGTCCTGACTTTC; cdr3_aa: CASSFRGTGSSGANVLTF
v_call: TRBV19; clone_size: .; d_call: .; j_call: TRBJ1-1; cdr3_nt: TGTGCCAGTAGTATAGTTGAGAACACTGAAGCTTTCTTT; cdr3_aa: CASSIVENTEAFF
v_call: TRBV11-2; clone_size: .; d_call: .; j_call: TRBJ2-5; cdr3_nt: TGTGCCAGCAGCTTAGTGGTCAAACCGTACCAAGAGACCCAGTACTTC; cdr3_aa: CASSLVVKPYQETQYF
v_call: TRBV19; clone_size: .; d_call: TRBD2; j_call: TRBJ2-3; cdr3_nt: TGTGCCAGTAGTAACGGGGCGGGAGTAGATACGCAGTATTTT; cdr3_aa: CASSNGAGVDTQYF
v_call: TRBV11-2; clone_size: .; d_call: .; j_call: TRBJ2-5; cdr3_nt: TGTGCCAGCAGCTTAGGTTCGGGGTTGCACGAGACCCAGTACTTC; cdr3_aa: CASSLGSGLHETQYF
v_call: TRBV23-1; clone_size: .; d_call: TRBD1; j_call: TRBJ1-5; cdr3_nt: TGCGCCAGCAGTCAATCTGTCTCGGACAGGGCTTCTCCGGGCAGGCAGCCCCAGCATTTT; cdr3_aa: CASSQSVSDRASPGRQPQHF
v_call: TRBV7-9; clone_size: .; d_call: .; j_call: TRBJ1-1; cdr3_nt: TGTGCCAGCACCCCACCCCGAGATTGGGCTGAAGCTTTCTTT; cdr3_aa: CASTPPRDWAEAFF
v_call: TRBV6-5; clone_size: once; d_call: TRBD1; j_call: TRBJ1-2; cdr3_nt: TGTGCCAGCAGTCACCGGGACAGGTCGGGCTATGGCTACACCTTC; cdr3_aa: CASSHRDRSGYGYTF
v_call: TRBV27; clone_size: few; d_call: .; j_call: TRBJ2-7; cdr3_nt: TGTGCCAGCAGTTCTGGGACGGAGTACTACGAGCAGTACTTC; cdr3_aa: CASSSGTEYYEQYF
v_call: TRBV10-3; clone_size: .; d_call: .; j_call: TRBJ1-2; cdr3_nt: TGTGCCATCAGTGAGTCGCAGAAACCGCCCTATGGCTACACCTTC; cdr3_aa: CAISESQKPPYGYTF
v_call: TRBV11-2; clone_size: .; d_call: .; j_call: TRBJ2-1; cdr3_nt: TGTGCCAGCAGCCGACCCGCCGGCGGTGAGCAGTTCTTC; cdr3_aa: CASSRPAGGEQFF
v_call: TRBV5-1; clone_size: once; d_call: .; j_call: TRBJ2-3; cdr3_nt: TGCGCCAGCAGACAGGGCCCAGATACGCAGTATTTT; cdr3_aa: CASRQGPDTQYF